These 2 T cell receptor beta chains came from one sample sequenced in a study of regulatory T cells in long-lasting Graves disease. Construction of the TCR beta libraries employed iRepertoire HTBI primers in conjunction with Arm-PCR of CDR3 regions. TCRdb re-called the multiplex PCR reads with MiXCR, one entry per CDR3 protein. The sample lists about 460,000 distinct CDR3 sequences; about 22% were seen once. The time point is: persistent/refractory GD, antithyroid drugs over 5 years with positive TRAb. PBMCs provided the RNA from which the TCR library was made. The sequences come from peripheral blood mononuclear cells (PBMCs), collected when the disease was refractory, from a patient treated with antithyroid drugs. The receptor set was obtained from a female donor with Graves disease.

The chain has TRBV9 and TRBJ2-2, with D unclear. V was cut by 4 bases and J by 4 bases, with 8 bases left in between. The CDR3 is 13 amino acids. The germline V gene has CDR1 SGDLS and CDR2 YYNGEE. Written as DNA, the CDR3 is TGTGCCAGCAGCAGGCAGATCACCGGGGAGCTGTTTTTT. Translating it yields CASSRQITGELFF.

This clonotype has a count of ten or more. The chain combines TRBV7-2 with TRBJ2-2; D might be TRBD1 or TRBD2, each matching 5 bases. V gave up 0 bases and J gave up 1 base, with 12 bases separating them. This CDR3 has 17 residues. Looked up from germline, CDR1 is SGHTA and CDR2 is FQGNSA. CDR3 region: CASSLAPGTRNTGELFF. CDR3 sequence (DNA): TGTGCCAGCAGCTTAGCCCCCGGGACGAGGAACACCGGGGAGCTGTTTTTT. Full variable domain (outside the CDR3, taken from reference TRBV7-2 and TRBJ2-2): GAGVSQSPSNKVTEKGKDVELRCDPISGHTALYWYRQSLGQGLEFLIYFQGNSAPDKSGLPSDRFSAERTGGSVSTLTIQRTQQEDSAVYLCASSLAPGTRNTGELFFGEGSRLTVL.